A selection of T cell receptor beta chains follows, all from one sample in a study of naive and memory T cell subsets. A single record per CDR3 protein comes from TCRdb applying MiXCR to the UMI-ligation and nested PCR reads. The sample has roughly 100,000 distinct CDR3 sequences, about 14% seen once. Material: naive CD8+ T cells from blood. These receptors came from a human donor in good health. Each CDR3 is given with its conserved first and last residue. A D gene is named only where the DNA matches it firmly. The size of a clone is reported for some rows only, either as once, few or many, or as a class for expanded clones.

d_call | j_call | v_call | clone_size | cdr3_aa | cdr3_nt
TRBD2 | TRBJ2-3 | TRBV11-2 | - | CASRWGGITDTQYF | TGTGCCAGCAGATGGGGGGGGATCACAGATACGCAGTATTTT
- | TRBJ2-3 | TRBV7-9 | few | CASSLYRSTDTQYF | TGTGCCAGCAGCTTATATCGGAGCACAGATACGCAGTATTTT
TRBD2 | TRBJ2-7 | TRBV7-9 | few | CASSLEGTSRSYEQYF | TGTGCCAGCAGCTTAGAGGGGACTAGTAGGTCCTACGAGCAGTACTTC
- | TRBJ2-3 | TRBV5-5 | - | CASSLWRGDTQYF | TGTGCCAGCAGCTTGTGGAGGGGGGATACGCAGTATTTT
- | TRBJ1-1 | TRBV7-6 | - | CASSSYRDGTEAFF | TGTGCCAGCAGCTCGTACAGGGATGGTACTGAAGCTTTCTTT
- | TRBJ1-2 | TRBV7-8 | - | CASSLVGSIANYGYTF | TGTGCCAGCAGCTTAGTAGGGTCAATTGCTAACTATGGCTACACCTTC
- | TRBJ1-1 | TRBV29-1 | many | CSAIPGLLTEAFF | TGCAGCGCGATCCCAGGGCTGCTCACTGAAGCTTTCTTT
- | TRBJ1-6 | TRBV2 | - | CASTASRTSAFSYNSPLHF | TGTGCCAGCACTGCGTCTCGGACCTCTGCCTTCTCCTATAATTCACCCCTCCACTTT
TRBD1 | TRBJ2-3 | TRBV4-3 | - | CASSQDRATGTENGDTQYF | TGCGCCAGCAGCCAAGATAGAGCTACCGGGACAGAGAATGGAGATACGCAGTATTTT
- | TRBJ1-6 | TRBV28 | few | CASSFRGGERNSPLHF | TGTGCCAGCAGTTTTCGAGGGGGAGAAAGGAATTCACCCCTCCACTTT
- | TRBJ2-7 | TRBV27 | - | CASSPMVGGIEQYF | TGTGCCAGCAGTCCGATGGTGGGGGGAATAGAGCAGTACTTC
- | TRBJ1-1 | TRBV6-5 | few | CASSYSPGNTEAFF | TGTGCCAGCAGTTACTCCCCTGGGAACACTGAAGCTTTCTTT
TRBD2 | TRBJ2-1 | TRBV29-1 | many | CSVDSGRGNEQFF | TGCAGCGTTGACAGCGGGAGGGGGAATGAGCAGTTCTTC
TRBD1 | TRBJ2-3 | TRBV12-3/TRBV12-4 | few | CASTSAGTGVSTDTQYF | TGTGCCAGCACCTCCGCCGGGACAGGGGTCAGCACAGATACGCAGTATTTT
- | TRBJ1-2 | TRBV5-1 | many | CASSLYPTGNNADGYTF | TGCGCCAGCAGCTTGTACCCGACAGGAAATAATGCCGATGGCTACACCTTC
- | TRBJ1-5 | TRBV7-9 | - | CASSLANGQGSHQPQHF | TGTGCCAGCAGCTTAGCGAACGGCCAGGGTTCGCATCAGCCCCAGCATTTT
- | TRBJ1-4 | TRBV6-2/TRBV6-3 | few | CASSSGLDNEKLFF | TGTGCCAGCAGTTCAGGGTTGGATAATGAAAAACTGTTTTTT
- | TRBJ2-5 | TRBV11-2 | - | CASSSPLTKQETQYF | TGTGCCAGCAGCTCCCCGCTGACTAAGCAAGAGACCCAGTACTTC
- | TRBJ2-3 | TRBV4-3 | - | CASSQGYYDGPTSTDTQYF | TGCGCCAGCAGTCAAGGATATTATGACGGGCCTACTAGCACAGATACGCAGTATTTT
- | TRBJ1-6 | TRBV7-9 | - | CASSLERVVDSPLHF | TGTGCCAGCAGCTTAGAGAGGGTCGTCGATTCACCCCTCCACTTT
- | TRBJ1-2 | TRBV6-5 | - | CASTEDRRYGYTF | TGTGCCAGCACCGAGGACAGACGATATGGCTACACCTTC
- | TRBJ2-1 | TRBV7-3 | once | CASSLILAAPSEQFF | TGTGCCAGCAGCTTAATCTTGGCGGCTCCCAGTGAGCAGTTCTTC
TRBD1 | TRBJ1-2 | TRBV27 | many | CASSPGQGGWNDYTF | TGTGCCAGCAGTCCAGGACAGGGAGGTTGGAATGACTACACCTTC
TRBD2 | TRBJ2-5 | TRBV12-3/TRBV12-4 | - | CASSEGTSGSETQYF | TGTGCCAGCAGTGAAGGGACTAGCGGGAGTGAGACCCAGTACTTC
- | TRBJ2-3 | TRBV25-1 | many | CASSGDAYTQYF | TGTGCCAGCAGTGGGGACGCTTATACGCAGTATTTT
- | TRBJ1-1 | TRBV2 | - | CASIYPRNTEAFF | TGTGCCAGCATATACCCAAGGAACACTGAAGCTTTCTTT
- | TRBJ2-7 | TRBV5-4 | - | CASSLAGRGQDEQYF | TGTGCCAGCAGCTTGGCGGGGCGGGGGCAGGACGAGCAGTACTTC
- | TRBJ2-1 | TRBV29-1 | few | CSVVQTNEQFF | TGCAGCGTTGTACAGACCAATGAGCAGTTCTTC
- | TRBJ1-6 | TRBV7-6 | few | CASSSSGTHSPLHF | TGTGCCAGCAGCAGCTCCGGGACCCATTCACCCCTCCACTTT
TRBD1 | TRBJ1-1 | TRBV7-9 | - | CASSWTGGADEAFF | TGTGCCAGCAGCTGGACAGGGGGCGCGGATGAAGCTTTCTTT
TRBD2 | TRBJ2-3 | TRBV6-5 | many | CASSYTPSGSLDTQYF | TGTGCCAGCAGTTACACTCCTAGCGGGAGTCTGGATACGCAGTATTTT
- | TRBJ1-1 | TRBV30 | few | CAWKFGGEAFF | TGTGCCTGGAAGTTCGGGGGTGAAGCTTTCTTT
TRBD2 | TRBJ2-5 | TRBV6-2/TRBV6-3 | few | CASSSGLVETQYF | TGTGCCAGCAGTTCGGGACTAGTAGAGACCCAGTACTTC
- | TRBJ1-5 | TRBV5-6 | few | CASSWGRGPQHF | TGTGCCAGCAGCTGGGGACGAGGGCCCCAGCATTTT
TRBD1 | TRBJ2-7 | TRBV27 | - | CASSPPGQGDEQYF | TGTGCCAGCAGTCCCCCGGGACAGGGAGACGAGCAGTACTTC
TRBD1 | TRBJ1-2 | TRBV12-3/TRBV12-4 | many | CASIDPTGTGVGRNYGYTF | TGTGCCAGCATCGACCCTACCGGGACAGGGGTAGGGCGGAACTATGGCTACACCTTC
- | TRBJ1-2 | TRBV29-1 | few | CSAGGSPRGYGYTF | TGCAGCGCCGGGGGGTCGCCCCGAGGCTATGGCTACACCTTC
- | TRBJ2-1 | TRBV20-1 | few | CSAQEGEKFF | TGCAGTGCCCAGGAGGGAGAGAAGTTCTTC
TRBD1 | TRBJ1-1 | TRBV3-1 | few | CASSQDRYSSKNTEAFF | TGTGCCAGCAGCCAGGACAGGTATTCCTCAAAGAACACTGAAGCTTTCTTT
- | TRBJ2-1 | TRBV28 | few | CASSPSEALFF | TGTGCCAGCAGTCCATCCGAGGCCTTGTTCTTC
- | TRBJ2-1 | TRBV12-3/TRBV12-4 | - | CASSTSRRAAYNEQFF | TGTGCCAGCAGTACATCTAGGAGGGCCGCCTACAATGAGCAGTTCTTC
- | TRBJ1-1 | TRBV5-5 | - | CASSFLGSGNTEAFF | TGTGCCAGCAGCTTTTTGGGTTCGGGGAACACTGAAGCTTTCTTT
- | TRBJ2-3 | TRBV9 | many | CASSVPGESDTQYF | TGTGCCAGCAGCGTACCTGGAGAGTCAGATACGCAGTATTTT
- | TRBJ2-1 | TRBV4-2 | many | CASSQVLSSGNEQFF | TGTGCCAGCAGCCAAGTACTGAGTTCCGGCAATGAGCAGTTCTTC
- | TRBJ2-6 | TRBV7-9 | - | CASSPLASGANVLTF | TGTGCCAGCAGCCCCTTGGCCTCTGGGGCCAACGTCCTGACTTTC
- | TRBJ2-7 | TRBV11-3 | - | CASSYVGRSYTYEQYF | TGTGCCAGCAGCTACGTGGGTAGGTCCTACACCTACGAGCAGTACTTC
TRBD1 | TRBJ1-1 | TRBV7-9 | many | CASSLAGTANSEAFF | TGTGCCAGCAGCTTAGCCGGGACAGCGAACTCAGAAGCTTTCTTT
TRBD2 | TRBJ2-1 | TRBV5-4 | - | CASRILGGRANNEQFF | TGTGCCAGCAGAATCCTTGGCGGGAGGGCCAACAATGAGCAGTTCTTC
- | TRBJ1-2 | TRBV7-9 | many | CASRPDSGDYGYTF | TGTGCCAGCAGACCAGATTCAGGGGACTATGGCTACACCTTC
- | TRBJ1-5 | TRBV2 | - | CASSEGQGSNQPQHF | TGTGCCAGCAGTGAAGGCCAGGGGAGCAATCAGCCCCAGCATTTT
- | TRBJ1-1 | TRBV10-3 | - | CAISEGGSEAFF | TGTGCCATCAGTGAGGGGGGATCTGAAGCTTTCTTT